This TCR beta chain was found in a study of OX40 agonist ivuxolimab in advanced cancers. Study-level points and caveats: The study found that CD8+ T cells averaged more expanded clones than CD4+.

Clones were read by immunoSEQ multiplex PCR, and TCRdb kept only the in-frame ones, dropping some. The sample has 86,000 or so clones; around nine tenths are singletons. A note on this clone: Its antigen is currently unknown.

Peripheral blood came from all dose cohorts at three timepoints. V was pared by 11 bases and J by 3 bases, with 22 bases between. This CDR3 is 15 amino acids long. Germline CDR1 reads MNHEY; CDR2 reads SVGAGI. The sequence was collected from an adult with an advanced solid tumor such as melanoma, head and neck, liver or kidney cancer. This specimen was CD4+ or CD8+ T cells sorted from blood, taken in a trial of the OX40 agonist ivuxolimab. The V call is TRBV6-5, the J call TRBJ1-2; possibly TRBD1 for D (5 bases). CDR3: CAARDAFLRDYGYTF. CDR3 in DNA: TGTGCCGCACGGGACGCTTTCCTGAGGGACTATGGCTACACCTTC.